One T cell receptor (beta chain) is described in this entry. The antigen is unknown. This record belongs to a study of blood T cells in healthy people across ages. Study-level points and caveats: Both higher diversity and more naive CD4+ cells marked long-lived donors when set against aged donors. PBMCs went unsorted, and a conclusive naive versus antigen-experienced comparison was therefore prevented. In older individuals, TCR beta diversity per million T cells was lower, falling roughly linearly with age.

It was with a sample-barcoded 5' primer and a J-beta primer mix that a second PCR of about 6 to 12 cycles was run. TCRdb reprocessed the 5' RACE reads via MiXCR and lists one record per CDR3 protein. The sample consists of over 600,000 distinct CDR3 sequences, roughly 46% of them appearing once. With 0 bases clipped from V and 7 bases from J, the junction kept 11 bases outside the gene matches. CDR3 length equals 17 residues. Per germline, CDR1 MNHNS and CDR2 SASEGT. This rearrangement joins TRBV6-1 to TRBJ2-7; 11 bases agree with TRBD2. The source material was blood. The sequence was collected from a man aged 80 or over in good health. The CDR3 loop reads CASSEALAGANGKEQYF. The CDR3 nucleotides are TGTGCCAGCAGTGAAGCACTAGCGGGAGCGAACGGTAAAGAGCAGTACTTC.